A selection of T cell receptor beta chains follows, all from one sample in a study of T cell responses to AZD1222 COVID-19 vaccine. Sequencing was performed with immunoSEQ multiplex PCR; in TCRdb, only in-frame clones are kept and a portion is missing. The profile shows 95,000 to 100,000 clones, about 90% of them singletons. The sample in question was peripheral blood, obtained on day 0 of AZD1222 vaccination. The receptors shown here come from an adult in good health. Both conserved end residues are trimmed from each CDR3.

j_call v_call cdr3_aa
TRBJ1-2 TRBV7-2 ASSYPPGHNGYT
TRBJ1-6 TRBV18 ASSPQVDNSPLH
TRBJ1-6 TRBV2 ASSDSPSSYNSPLH
TRBJ1-2 TRBV5-4 ASSFDRAGNGYT
TRBJ1-2 TRBV5-1 ASSPTDTLYGYT
TRBJ2-5 TRBV7-9 ASSSVNRETQY
TRBJ2-7 TRBV19 ASSTEREGNYEQY
TRBJ2-7 TRBV27 ATQGVSYEQY
TRBJ1-2 TRBV10-1 ASSEDGRYGYT
TRBJ2-5 TRBV7-2 ASVPRSSRETQY
TRBJ1-1 TRBV10-1 ASSPGQGYTEAF
TRBJ1-2 TRBV6-4 ASNRPGAVREHGYT
TRBJ2-7 TRBV28 ASSPTPYEQY
TRBJ2-1 TRBV7-2 ASSLASRGPYNEQF
TRBJ2-3 TRBV20-1 SASLGLAGSTDTQY
TRBJ2-5 TRBV4-1 ASSHLGGLGEETQY
TRBJ1-2 TRBV27 ASSPREPHYGYT
TRBJ2-3 TRBV9 ASSVQPPSGTSRVRTQY
TRBJ2-1 TRBV18 ASSPRQGDNEQF
TRBJ2-4 TRBV5-1 ASSLGAGAKNIQY
TRBJ1-3 TRBV10-3 AISLTDPSGNTIY
TRBJ1-1 TRBV5-1 ASSLGDPGQMNTEAF
TRBJ1-2 TRBV2 ASSYGTVYGYT
TRBJ2-7 TRBV29-1 SVVAGAIGQQY
TRBJ2-7 TRBV5-1 ASKYSQTPYEQY
TRBJ2-3 TRBV7-3 ASSSQAGRTQY
TRBJ2-1 TRBV5-1 ASSLEGLATYNEQF
TRBJ1-6 TRBV27 ASSRGTGRRDSPLH
TRBJ1-2 TRBV28 ASSLANYGYT
TRBJ2-5 TRBV30 AWSVGSTVQETQY
TRBJ2-3 TRBV6-5 ASRGDAHTDTQY
TRBJ1-4 TRBV5-1 ASRTGSTNEKLF
TRBJ1-5 TRBV12-3/TRBV12-4 ASRQGANQPQH
TRBJ2-1 TRBV27 ASSLLAGVGGEQF
TRBJ2-1 TRBV27 ASSTLTGGHNEQF
TRBJ1-2 TRBV7-9 ASSPDGAGSYGYT
TRBJ2-7 TRBV27 ASNSFPSYEQY
TRBJ2-1 TRBV7-9 ASSQYTGGNSNEQF
TRBJ1-6 TRBV3-1/TRBV3-2 ASSLREKPGQLH
TRBJ2-1 TRBV5-5 ASRVSGVGYNEQF
TRBJ2-3 TRBV7-3 ASSLQRGSSSQY
TRBJ1-1 TRBV6-5 ASSGTVNTEAF
TRBJ1-1 TRBV2 ASSLRGLGTEAF
TRBJ1-3 TRBV25-1 ASSGGTSSRWGNTIY
TRBJ2-1 TRBV12-3/TRBV12-4 ASSSNNEQF